This T cell receptor beta chain came from a study of cytomegalovirus exposure and HLA in healthy donors. Background on the study: Earlier results showed approximately 110 million unique TCR beta sequences derived from approximately 180 million T cells. The study, taken as a whole, reports: The authors enumerated over 150 TCR beta chains as linked to cytomegalovirus. Usually a TCR sequence was rare, but some public TCRs were found in many donors. A few chains tied to CMV proved CMV antigen-specific in vitro.

The CDR3 runs to 14 residues. V shed 7 bases and J 4 bases; nucleotides not matched to a gene: 9. In germline, CDR1 is LNHDA, CDR2 SQIVND (reference sequence). PCR amplification relied on 60 Vbeta primers (plus 13 Jbeta primers). Only in-frame clones appear in the TCRdb table, and some are missing; sequencing was by immunoSEQ multiplex PCR. Of 95,000 to 130,000 clones listed, 81% are singletons. This clone was observed a few times. Its antigen is unidentified. This rearrangement joins TRBV19 to TRBJ1-1; 7 nucleotides agree with TRBD1. The clonotype comes from a woman aged 25-40 years in good health and CMV-seronegative. Sequencing input: PBMCs. The CDR3 sequence is CASKRGQSLTEAFF. The CDR3 DNA is TGTGCCAGTAAACGGGGACAGTCACTCACTGAAGCTTTCTTT. The full variable domain, its missing parts supplied by reference TRBV19 and TRBJ1-1, is DGGITQSPKYLFRKEGQNVTLSCEQNLNHDAMYWYRQDPGQGLRLIYYSQIVNDFQKGDIAEGYSVSREKKESFPLTVTSAQKNPTAFYLCASKRGQSLTEAFFGQGTRLTVV.